These 12 T cell receptor beta chains came from one sample sequenced in a study of cytomegalovirus exposure and HLA in healthy donors. Clones were sequenced by immunoSEQ multiplex PCR, and TCRdb holds only the in-frame ones, with some missing. The sample lists some 190,000 clones, about 82% occurring once. The sequenced sample was PBMCs. The receptor set was obtained from a woman between 18 and 30 years old in good health and CMV-seronegative.

This CDR3 reads CASIPSHGTGTGETQYF. CDR3 nucleotide sequence: TGCGCCAGCATACCCTCACACGGAACCGGGACAGGGGAGACCCAGTACTTC. The gene calls are TRBV5-1 and TRBJ2-5, with 9 bases identical to TRBD1. Germline CDR1 reads SGHRS; CDR2 reads YFSETQ. Trimming removed 6 bases from V and 5 bases from J; junction bases left unmatched: 17. The CDR3 contains 17 residues.

The chain has TRBV5-1 and TRBJ2-7; 7 bases are shared with TRBD1. The CDR3 runs to 15 residues. With V trimmed by 0 bases and J by 2 bases, 5 bases remained unmatched. Looked up from germline, CDR1 is SGHRS and CDR2 is YFSETQ. Here the CDR3 reads CASSLGGQSTYEQYF. CDR3 DNA: TGCGCCAGCAGCTTGGGGGGACAGTCTACCTACGAGCAGTACTTC.

The chain joins TRBV6-4 to TRBJ1-2, with D maybe TRBD1 (5 bases). This CDR3 has 16 residues. Per germline, CDR1 MRHNA and CDR2 SNTAGT. V gave up 6 bases and J gave up 8 bases, with 25 bases separating them. The CDR3 coding sequence is TGTGCCAGCAGCCTGGCCCCCGGGACCGGGGGGGAGGGCTACACCTTC. Translation: CASSLAPGTGGEGYTF.

This chain connects TRBV29-1 to TRBJ1-3; 8 bases are shared with TRBD1. The CDR3 is 16 amino acids. Trimming at V came to 3 bases and at J to 0 bases, leaving 7 bases not matched to a gene. Germline V gives CDR1 SQVTM, CDR2 ANQGSEA. CDR3 loop: CSVDGTGEGSGNTIYF. The DNA for the CDR3 is TGCAGCGTTGACGGGACAGGAGAGGGCTCTGGAAACACCATATATTTT.

The chain carries TRBV6-1 and TRBJ1-4, with 8 positions matching TRBD1. V lost 4 bases, J lost 4 bases, and 2 bases stayed unmatched. Germline loops: CDR1 MNHNS, CDR2 SASEGT. The CDR3 loop spans 14 amino acids. The CDR3 sequence: CASSVDRVNEKLFF. Here the CDR3 DNA reads TGTGCCAGCAGTGTGGACAGGGTTAATGAAAAACTGTTTTTT.

Only one count was recorded for this clone. This sample includes further DNA sequences coding for the same CDR3. This rearrangement joins TRBV6-6 to TRBJ1-1; D is undetermined. Trimming stripped 0 bases from V and 5 bases from J, with 10 bases between. The CDR3 is 14 residues long. The germline V gene encodes CDR1 MNHNY and CDR2 SVGAGI (reference sequence). The CDR3 here is CASSYSGGGTEAFF. DNA of the CDR3: TGTGCCAGCAGTTACTCTGGAGGAGGGACTGAAGCTTTCTTT.

The chain links TRBV2 to TRBJ1-1; the match to TRBD1 covers 7 bases. V lost 6 bases and J lost 0; bases outside the gene matches: 7. The CDR3 sequence is 15 residues long. Germline V lookup: CDR1 SNHLY, CDR2 FYNNEI. CDR3 nucleotides: TGTGCCAGCAGACCGCAGGGGGGTATGAACACTGAAGCTTTCTTT. Protein: CASRPQGGMNTEAFF.

The V gene is TRBV4-2, the J gene TRBJ2-3; TRBD2 matches 13 bases. The CDR3 spans 16 residues. CDR1 and CDR2 (germline): LGHNA, YNFKEQ. Trimming took 2 bases from V and 4 from J; bases not matched to a gene: 3. CDR3 DNA: TGTGCCAGCAGCCAACGGACTAGCGGGAGCGCAGATACGCAGTATTTT. Amino acids: CASSQRTSGSADTQYF.

This chain joins TRBV6-5 and TRBJ2-7; 7 nucleotides line up with TRBD1. CDR3 size: 15 residues. The germline CDR1 and CDR2 sequences are MNHEY and SVGAGI. J was trimmed by 3 bases and V by 3 bases; bases with no gene match: 8. CDR3 nucleotides: TGTGCCAGCAGTTATTTAGGACAGGAGGTCTACGAGCAGTACTTC. Translated, it gives CASSYLGQEVYEQYF.

The chain recombines TRBV9 with TRBJ2-5; 8 bases align to TRBD2. The CDR3 consists of 18 residues. The germline V gene has CDR1 SGDLS and CDR2 YYNGEE. J was trimmed by 1 base and V by 2 bases; bases with no gene match: 13. As DNA, the CDR3 is TGTGCCAGCAGCGTCTCGGGCGGGACTAGGTCGGGCCAAGAGACCCAGTACTTC. It codes for CASSVSGGTRSGQETQYF.

As to this clone: A read error may produce the germline difference seen at one junction end. This chain connects TRBV27 to TRBJ2-7; tentatively, D is TRBD1 (6 bases). The CDR3 consists of 14 residues. The germline V gene has CDR1 MNHEY and CDR2 SMNVEV (reference sequence). DNA of the CDR3: TGCCTTACGGCCCCAGGGGCGAACCCCTACGAGCAGTACTTC. This sequence encodes CLTAPGANPYEQYF.

The rearrangement links TRBV5-4 to TRBJ2-5, with TRBD2 matching over 8 bases. With 1 base clipped from V and 5 bases from J, the junction kept 7 bases outside the gene matches. Germline CDR1 and CDR2: SGHNT and YYREEE (reference sequence). CDR3 length: 15 amino acids. The CDR3 spells CASSLTSGSRETQYF. The CDR3 bases are TGTGCCAGCAGCTTGACTAGCGGATCCCGGGAGACCCAGTACTTC.